The 8 T cell receptor beta chains presented below share a single source sample, sequenced in a study of shared clonotypes between healthy human individuals. Method: immunoSEQ multiplex PCR; TCRdb's copy keeps in-frame clones and lacks some. The sample consists of around 610,000 clones, approximately 96% of them appearing once. Naive CD8 cells were CD45RO-negative, positively selected for CCR7, excluding terminally differentiated effector memory CD45RA+ cells. The material sequenced was naive CD8+ T cells sorted from blood. Receptors originate from a woman aged 25 to 39 in good health.

The V call is TRBV5-4, the J call TRBJ2-2, with D possibly called TRBD1 or TRBD2 (5 bases each). Germline V lookup: CDR1 SGHNT, CDR2 YYREEE (reference sequence). The V and J ends lost 4 bases and 0 bases respectively, with 10 bases between them. The CDR3 runs to 15 residues. The CDR3 DNA sequence: TGTGCCAGCAGCGAGGGGCTAGCGAACACCGGGGAGCTGTTTTTT. The encoded protein is CASSEGLANTGELFF.

The V and J genes are TRBV10-3 and TRBJ2-1; D gene unclear. CDR1 is ENHRY, CDR2 SYGVKD, per germline. The CDR3 runs to 14 residues. Trimming pared 3 bases from V and 7 bases from J, leaving 13 bases between. Here the CDR3 reads CAISDGPPENEQFF. In DNA form, the CDR3 reads TGTGCCATCAGTGACGGACCACCGGAGAATGAGCAGTTCTTC.

The chain links TRBV28 to TRBJ2-1; no clear D gene. Germline values: CDR1 MDHEN, CDR2 SYDVKM. The CDR3 is 14 residues long. Trimming shortened V by 6 bases and J by 8 bases, and 17 bases separated the two germline ends. CDR3 amino acids: CASSPRLTGHEQFF. In DNA, the CDR3 is TGTGCCAGCAGCCCCCGACTCACGGGTCATGAGCAGTTCTTC.

This chain joins TRBV7-9 and TRBJ2-7, with D maybe TRBD2 (6 bases). Germline CDR1 and CDR2: SEHNR and FQNEAQ (reference sequence). CDR3 length: 15 amino acids. V was shortened by 4 bases and J by 3 bases, with 16 bases between the two germline ends. As DNA, the CDR3 is TGTGCCAGCAGCTATCCAACCGGGACTGTCTACGAGCAGTACTTC. It encodes CASSYPTGTVYEQYF.

The chain carries TRBV19 and TRBJ2-1; tentative D call: TRBD2 (6 bases). The CDR3 covers 16 residues. The V and J ends lost 4 bases and 9 bases respectively, with 22 bases between them. Germline CDR1 reads LNHDA; CDR2 reads SQIVND (reference sequence). The CDR3 DNA sequence: TGTGCCAGTAGTACCGACCCCTCGGAGGGGCGGAGTGAGCAGTTCTTC. This translates into CASSTDPSEGRSEQFF. Full variable domain (rest looked up from reference TRBV19 and TRBJ2-1): DGGITQSPKYLFRKEGQNVTLSCEQNLNHDAMYWYRQDPGQGLRLIYYSQIVNDFQKGDIAEGYSVSREKKESFPLTVTSAQKNPTAFYLCASSTDPSEGRSEQFFGPGTRLTVL.

The table lists this clone with a few counts. The gene calls are TRBV4-1 and TRBJ1-2; D call uncertain. V gave up 0 bases and J gave up 8 bases, with 13 bases separating them. CDR1 MGHRA and CDR2 YSYEKL come from the germline V gene. CDR3 length equals 14 residues. Here the CDR3 DNA reads TGCGCCAGCAGCCAAGAGGGGAAAGGGTCGGGCTACACCTTC. It translates to CASSQEGKGSGYTF.

The chain has TRBV29-1 and TRBJ2-7, with TRBD1 identical over 8 bases. Unmatched junction bases numbered 4, after V lost 0 bases and J lost 0 bases. Germline CDR1 and CDR2: SQVTM and ANQGSEA. There are 15 residues in the CDR3. CDR3 in amino acids: CSVEDGGQDSYEQYF. The CDR3 DNA follows: TGCAGCGTTGAAGATGGGGGACAGGACTCCTACGAGCAGTACTTC.

V usage is TRBV27 and J usage is TRBJ2-3; 11 nucleotides agree with TRBD2. CDR1 is MNHEY and CDR2 is SMNVEV in the germline V gene (reference sequence). The CDR3 is made up of 14 amino acids. V gave up 8 bases and J gave up 7 bases; unmatched junction bases: 8. The CDR3 region has the DNA TGTGCCAGCGGTGGTAGCGGGAGGGCCAATACGCAGTATTTT. This gives the protein CASGGSGRANTQYF.